Described below is a single TCR beta chain sequence and its context. CDR3 length: 14 amino acids. Trimming left V 4 bases short and J 4 bases short, with 14 bases between. From germline, CDR1 is SGHNT and CDR2 YYREEE (reference sequence). This record belongs to a study of blood T cell repertoires in COVID-19. Across the whole study: Samples came from the United States, Italy and Spain, spanning acute and convalescent COVID-19. T cells, B-cell-depleted T cells, or PBMCs provided the cDNA or gDNA that served as material.

As processed by the authors: Cell counts per sample came from amplifying reference gene primers. Only in-frame clones appear in the TCRdb table, and some are missing; sequencing was by immunoSEQ multiplex PCR. V, J and clone size were drawn from that table, and D and trimming were deduced from the DNA. The sample shows 55,000 to 80,000 clones, 70% to 90% of them seen only once. The rearrangement uses TRBV5-4 and TRBJ1-2, with D perhaps matching TRBD1 (6 bases). This sequence originates from a woman aged 55-69 years with acute or convalescent COVID-19. Source material: peripheral blood. The CDR3: CASSRDTMAYGYTF. The CDR3 DNA reads TGTGCCAGCAGCAGGGACACTATGGCCTATGGCTACACCTTC.